Listed below are T cell receptor beta chains from one sample, sequenced in a study of OX40 agonist ivuxolimab in advanced cancers. Produced via immunoSEQ multiplex PCR; TCRdb's table is partial and in-frame only. The sample lists about 82,000 clones, 86% occurring once. This material consisted of CD4+ or CD8+ T cells sorted from blood, taken in a trial of the OX40 agonist ivuxolimab. The receptors shown here come from an adult with an advanced solid tumor such as melanoma, head and neck, liver or kidney cancer. Both conserved end residues are part of each CDR3. D genes are given only for firm matches. Not every row has a clone size; where given, it reads once, few, many or a size class.

J gene	clone size	V gene	D gene	CDR3 DNA	CDR3 protein
TRBJ2-3	.	TRBV11-3	TRBD2	TGTGCCAGCAGTGCCCGGCCTAGCGGATTTACAGATACGCAGTATTTT	CASSARPSGFTDTQYF
TRBJ2-7	.	TRBV6-5	.	TGTGCCAGCAGTTACTCGGGGGGTTCCACGTACGAGCAGTACTTC	CASSYSGGSTYEQYF
TRBJ2-5	.	TRBV7-8	.	TGTGCCAGCAGCTTAGTAGGGACGGGAGTAGGAGAGACCCAGTACTTC	CASSLVGTGVGETQYF
TRBJ2-3	.	TRBV5-8	.	TGTGCCAGCAGCTTGCGATCCTATAGCGGCACAGATACGCAGTATTTT	CASSLRSYSGTDTQYF
TRBJ2-1	once	TRBV4-2	TRBD2	TGTGCCAGCAGCTACGAATTGGGACTAGCGGGGGGCGTATCCTACAATGAGCAGTTCTTC	CASSYELGLAGGVSYNEQFF
TRBJ1-2	once	TRBV11-2	TRBD1	TGTGCCAGCAGCCACCCCGGGACAGGCTCCCTTAACTATGGCTACACCTTC	CASSHPGTGSLNYGYTF
TRBJ1-4	.	TRBV27	.	TGTGCCAGCAGTTCCTTCGGTGCAACTAATGAAAAACTGTTTTTT	CASSSFGATNEKLFF
TRBJ1-1	.	TRBV30	.	TGTGCCTGGAGTGTACGTTCAGGCCTAAAGTACACTGAAGCTTTCTTT	CAWSVRSGLKYTEAFF
TRBJ1-1	.	TRBV7-6	TRBD1	TGTGCCAGCAGCACCGGGACAGGGTTAACTGAAGCTTTCTTT	CASSTGTGLTEAFF
TRBJ2-7	.	TRBV7-2	.	TGTGCCAGCAGCTCGGACTACGTCTCCTACGAGCAGTACTTC	CASSSDYVSYEQYF
TRBJ2-3	.	TRBV7-3	TRBD1	TGTGCCAGCAGCCTAGGGGGACAGGGAAGGAGCACAGATACGCAGTATTTT	CASSLGGQGRSTDTQYF
TRBJ1-3	.	TRBV6-5	.	TGTGCCAGCAGTTACTCAGGCTCTGGAAACACCATATATTTT	CASSYSGSGNTIYF
TRBJ1-2	.	TRBV19	TRBD1	TGTGCCAGTAGTATTTTGGCAGGGGGTAGCTATGGCTACACCTTC	CASSILAGGSYGYTF
TRBJ1-5	.	TRBV4-1	.	TGCGCCAGCAGCCAAGAAGGGAAGATTCAGCCCCAGCATTTT	CASSQEGKIQPQHF
TRBJ1-1	.	TRBV10-3	.	TGTGCCAGCATGGGGTTTCCTGAAGCTTTCTTT	CASMGFPEAFF
TRBJ1-1	.	TRBV6-6	TRBD1	TGTGCCAGCAGAAACAGACAGGGGGGTGACACTGAAGCTTTCTTT	CASRNRQGGDTEAFF
TRBJ2-1	.	TRBV11-3	TRBD1	TGTGCCAGCAGCCCTCCCGGGACAGGGGGCCCCTGGGATGAGCAGTTCTTC	CASSPPGTGGPWDEQFF
TRBJ2-5	.	TRBV12-5	.	TGTGCTAGTAACCCCCCGGGTCAAGAGACCCAGTACTTC	CASNPPGQETQYF
TRBJ1-5	.	TRBV19	TRBD1	TGTGCCAGTAGTATCGCGACAGGGAATCAGCCCCAGCATTTT	CASSIATGNQPQHF
TRBJ1-1	.	TRBV5-4	.	TGTGCCAGCAGCCCGGGGGGGAGGGGCACTGAAGCTTTCTTT	CASSPGGRGTEAFF
TRBJ2-3	once	TRBV10-3	.	TGTGCCATCGGTTCTTCGAATACGCAGTATTTT	CAIGSSNTQYF
TRBJ2-2	.	TRBV19	TRBD1	TGTGCCAGTAGTATAAAACAGGGGAAGGCCGGGGAGCTGTTTTTT	CASSIKQGKAGELFF